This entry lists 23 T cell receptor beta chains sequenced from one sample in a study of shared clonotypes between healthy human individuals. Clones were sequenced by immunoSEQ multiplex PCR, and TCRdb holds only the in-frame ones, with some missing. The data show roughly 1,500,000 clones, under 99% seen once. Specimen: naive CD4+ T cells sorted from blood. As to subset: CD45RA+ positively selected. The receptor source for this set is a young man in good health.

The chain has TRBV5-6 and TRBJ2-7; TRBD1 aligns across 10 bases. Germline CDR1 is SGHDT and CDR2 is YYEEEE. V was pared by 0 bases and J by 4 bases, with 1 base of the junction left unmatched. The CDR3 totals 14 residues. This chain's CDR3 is CASSLGTGGYEQYF. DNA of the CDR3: TGTGCCAGCAGCTTGGGGACAGGGGGTTACGAGCAGTACTTC.

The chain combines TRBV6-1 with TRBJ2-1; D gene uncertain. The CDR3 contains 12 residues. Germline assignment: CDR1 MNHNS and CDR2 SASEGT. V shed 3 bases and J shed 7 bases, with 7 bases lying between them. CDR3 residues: CASSDWRNEQFF. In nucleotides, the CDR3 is TGTGCCAGCAGTGATTGGCGAAATGAGCAGTTCTTC.

CDR3 sequence reads: CASSQVQGADTEAFF. The CDR3 DNA follows: TGCGCCAGCAGCCAAGTACAAGGGGCCGACACTGAAGCTTTCTTT. The chain links TRBV4-1 to TRBJ1-1; D might be TRBD1 (5 bases). CDR3 length: 15 residues. Trimming took off 1 base at V and 3 bases at J, with 12 bases between the two ends. CDR1 is MGHRA and CDR2 is YSYEKL in the germline V gene.

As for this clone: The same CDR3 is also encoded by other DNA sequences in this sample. The chain's CDR3 is CASSLGGSSSYNEQFF. CDR3 bases: TGCGCCAGCAGCTTGGGGGGGAGTTCTTCCTACAATGAGCAGTTCTTC. V and J are TRBV5-1 and TRBJ2-1; D assignment may be TRBD1 or TRBD2 (5 bases each). V lost 0 bases to trimming and J lost 1 base, with 11 bases between them. Germline V CDR1 and CDR2: SGHRS, YFSETQ. CDR3 size: 16 residues.

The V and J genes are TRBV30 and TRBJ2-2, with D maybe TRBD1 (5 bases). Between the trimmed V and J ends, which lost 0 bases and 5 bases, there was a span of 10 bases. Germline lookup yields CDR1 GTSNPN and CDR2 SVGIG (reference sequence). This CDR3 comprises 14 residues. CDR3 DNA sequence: TGTGCCTGGAGTGTGACAGAGAGGACCGGGGAGCTGTTTTTT. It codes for CAWSVTERTGELFF.

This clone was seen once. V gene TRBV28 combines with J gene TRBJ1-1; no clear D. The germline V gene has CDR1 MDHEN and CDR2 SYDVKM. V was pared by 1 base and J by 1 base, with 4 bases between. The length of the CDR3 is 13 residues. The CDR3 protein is CASSLSENTEAFF. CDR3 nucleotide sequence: TGTGCCAGCAGTTTATCTGAGAACACTGAAGCTTTCTTT.

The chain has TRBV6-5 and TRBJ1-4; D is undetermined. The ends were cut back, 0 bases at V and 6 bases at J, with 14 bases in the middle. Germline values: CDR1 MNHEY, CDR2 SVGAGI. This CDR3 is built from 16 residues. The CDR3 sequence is CASSYSLAAPDEKLFF. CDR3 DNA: TGTGCCAGCAGTTACTCCTTGGCAGCGCCGGATGAAAAACTGTTTTTT.

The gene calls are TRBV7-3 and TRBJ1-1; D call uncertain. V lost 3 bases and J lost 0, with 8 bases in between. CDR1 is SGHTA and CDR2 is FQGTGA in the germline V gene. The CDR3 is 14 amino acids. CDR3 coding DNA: TGTGCCAGCAGCTTGAGAGACTTGAACACTGAAGCTTTCTTT. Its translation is CASSLRDLNTEAFF. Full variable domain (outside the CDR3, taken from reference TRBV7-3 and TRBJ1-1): GAGVSQTPSNKVTEKGKYVELRCDPISGHTALYWYRQSLGQGPEFLIYFQGTGAADDSGLPNDRFFAVRPEGSVSTLKIQRTERGDSAVYLCASSLRDLNTEAFFGQGTRLTVV.

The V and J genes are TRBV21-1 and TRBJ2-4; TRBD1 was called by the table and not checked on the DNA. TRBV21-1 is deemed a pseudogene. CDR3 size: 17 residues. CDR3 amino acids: CASSRRVQGLAKNIQYF. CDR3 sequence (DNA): TGTGCCAGCAGCCGAAGGGTACAGGGTCTGGCCAAAAACATTCAGTACTTC.

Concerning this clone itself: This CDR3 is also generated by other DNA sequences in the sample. The CDR3 region is CAWSVGGSNQPQHF. DNA for the CDR3: TGTGCCTGGAGTGTAGGTGGCAGTAATCAGCCCCAGCATTTT. The chain is built from TRBV30 and TRBJ1-5; unclear D gene. The CDR3 totals 14 residues. V lost 0 bases and J 4 bases, leaving 10 bases between the germline ends. The germline V gene encodes CDR1 GTSNPN and CDR2 SVGIG (reference sequence).

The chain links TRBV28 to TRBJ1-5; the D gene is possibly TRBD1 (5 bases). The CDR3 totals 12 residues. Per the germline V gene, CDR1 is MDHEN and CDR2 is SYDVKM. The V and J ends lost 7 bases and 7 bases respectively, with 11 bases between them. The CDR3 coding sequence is TGTGCCAGCAAGGGACCTAACCAGCCCCAGCATTTT. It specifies CASKGPNQPQHF.

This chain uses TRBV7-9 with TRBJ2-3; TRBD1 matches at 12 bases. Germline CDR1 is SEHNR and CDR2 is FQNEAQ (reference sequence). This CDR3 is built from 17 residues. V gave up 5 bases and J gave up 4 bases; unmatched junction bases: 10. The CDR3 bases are TGTGCCAGCAGCCGAGTCGGGGGGACAGGGGGCTCAGATACGCAGTATTTT. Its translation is CASSRVGGTGGSDTQYF.

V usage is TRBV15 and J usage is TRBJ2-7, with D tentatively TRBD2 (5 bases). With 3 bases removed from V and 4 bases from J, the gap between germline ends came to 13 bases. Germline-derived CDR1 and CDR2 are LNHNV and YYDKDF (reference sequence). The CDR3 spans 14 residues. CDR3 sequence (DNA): TGTGCCACCAGCAGTTTACGAAGCGGATACGAGCAGTACTTC. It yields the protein CATSSLRSGYEQYF.

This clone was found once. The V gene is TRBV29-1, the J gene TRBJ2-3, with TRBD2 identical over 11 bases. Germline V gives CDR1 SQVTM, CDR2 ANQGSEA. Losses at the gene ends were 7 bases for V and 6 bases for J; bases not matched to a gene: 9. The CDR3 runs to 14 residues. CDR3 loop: CSGYTSGSGDTQYF. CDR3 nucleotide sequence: TGCAGCGGATATACTAGCGGGAGTGGTGATACGCAGTATTTT.

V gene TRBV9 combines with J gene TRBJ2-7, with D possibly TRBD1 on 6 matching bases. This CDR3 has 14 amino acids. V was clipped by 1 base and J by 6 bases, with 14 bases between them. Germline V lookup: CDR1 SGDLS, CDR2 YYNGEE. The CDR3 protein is CASSVSPGDGEQYF. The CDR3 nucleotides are TGTGCCAGCAGCGTATCCCCAGGGGACGGCGAGCAGTACTTC.

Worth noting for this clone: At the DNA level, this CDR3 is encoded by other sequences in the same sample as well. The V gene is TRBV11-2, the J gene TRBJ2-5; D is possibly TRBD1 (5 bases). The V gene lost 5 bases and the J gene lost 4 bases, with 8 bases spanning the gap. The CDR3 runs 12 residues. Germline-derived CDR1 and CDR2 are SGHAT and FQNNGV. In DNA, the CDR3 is TGTGCCAGCAGCCCTGACAGAGAGACCCAGTACTTC. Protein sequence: CASSPDRETQYF.

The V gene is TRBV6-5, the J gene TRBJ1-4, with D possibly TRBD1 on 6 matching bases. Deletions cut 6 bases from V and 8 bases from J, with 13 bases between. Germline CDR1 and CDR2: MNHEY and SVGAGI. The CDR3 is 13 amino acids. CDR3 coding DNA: TGTGCCAGCAGCCCGGGGGCTCGGGAAAAACTGTTTTTT. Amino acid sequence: CASSPGAREKLFF.

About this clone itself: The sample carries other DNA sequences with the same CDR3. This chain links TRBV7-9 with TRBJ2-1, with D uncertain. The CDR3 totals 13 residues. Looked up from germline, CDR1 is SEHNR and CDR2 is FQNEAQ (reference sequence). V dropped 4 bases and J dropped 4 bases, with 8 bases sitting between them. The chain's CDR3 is CASSSDGYNEQFF. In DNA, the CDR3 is TGTGCCAGCAGCTCGGACGGTTACAATGAGCAGTTCTTC.

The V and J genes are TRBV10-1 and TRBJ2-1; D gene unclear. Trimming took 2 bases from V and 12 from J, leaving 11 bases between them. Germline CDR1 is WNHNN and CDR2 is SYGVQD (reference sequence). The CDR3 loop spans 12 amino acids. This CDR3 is CASSEQRMGQFF. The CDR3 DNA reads TGCGCCAGCAGTGAGCAGAGAATGGGGCAGTTCTTC.

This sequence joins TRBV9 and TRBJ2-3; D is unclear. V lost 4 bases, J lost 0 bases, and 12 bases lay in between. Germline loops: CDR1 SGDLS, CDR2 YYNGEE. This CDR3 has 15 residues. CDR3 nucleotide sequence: TGTGCCAGCAGCACCCGTAGTTTAAGCACAGATACGCAGTATTTT. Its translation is CASSTRSLSTDTQYF.

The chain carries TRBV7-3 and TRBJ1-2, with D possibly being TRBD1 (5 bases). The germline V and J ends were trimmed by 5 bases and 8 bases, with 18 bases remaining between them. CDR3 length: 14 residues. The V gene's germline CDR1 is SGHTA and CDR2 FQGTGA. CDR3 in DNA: TGTGCCAGCAGCCCCCAGGCCGGGACGAGCGGCTACACCTTC. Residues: CASSPQAGTSGYTF.

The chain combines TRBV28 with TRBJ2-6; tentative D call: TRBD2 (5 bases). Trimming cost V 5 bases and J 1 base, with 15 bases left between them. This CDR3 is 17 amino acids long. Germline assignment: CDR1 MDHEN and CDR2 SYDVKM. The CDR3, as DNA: TGTGCCAGCAGTCCCCCCGGGGTAGAGTCTGGGGCCAACGTCCTGACTTTC. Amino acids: CASSPPGVESGANVLTF.

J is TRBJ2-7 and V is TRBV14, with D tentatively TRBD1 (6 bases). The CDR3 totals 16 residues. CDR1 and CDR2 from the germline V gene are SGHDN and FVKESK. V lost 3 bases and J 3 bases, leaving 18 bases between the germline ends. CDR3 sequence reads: CASSHRTETGGYEQYF. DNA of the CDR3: TGTGCCAGCAGCCACAGAACAGAGACAGGAGGCTACGAGCAGTACTTC.